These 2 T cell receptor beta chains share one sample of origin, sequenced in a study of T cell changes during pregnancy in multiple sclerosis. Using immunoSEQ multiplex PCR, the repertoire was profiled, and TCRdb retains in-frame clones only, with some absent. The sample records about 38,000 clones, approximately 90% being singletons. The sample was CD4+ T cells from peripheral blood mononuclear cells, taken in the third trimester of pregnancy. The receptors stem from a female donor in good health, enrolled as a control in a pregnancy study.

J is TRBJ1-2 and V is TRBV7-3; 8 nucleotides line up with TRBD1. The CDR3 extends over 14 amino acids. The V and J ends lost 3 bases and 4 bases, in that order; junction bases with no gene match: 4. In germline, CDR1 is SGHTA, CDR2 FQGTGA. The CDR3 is CASSLGQDLYGYTF. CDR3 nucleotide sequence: TGTGCCAGCAGCTTGGGACAGGACCTCTATGGCTACACCTTC.

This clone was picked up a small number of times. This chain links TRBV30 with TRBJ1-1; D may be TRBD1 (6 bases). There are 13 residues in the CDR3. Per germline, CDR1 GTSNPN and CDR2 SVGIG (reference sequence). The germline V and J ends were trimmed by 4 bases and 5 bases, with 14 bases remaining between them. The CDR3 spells CAWTTGLETEAFF. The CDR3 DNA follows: TGTGCCTGGACAACAGGGCTTGAGACTGAAGCTTTCTTT.